A selection of T cell receptor beta chains follows, all from one sample in a study of blood T cell repertoires in COVID-19. The data were produced by immunoSEQ multiplex PCR, yet TCRdb's version contains in-frame clones alone and is incomplete. In the table there are around 350,000 clones, around 84% of which are singletons. The sequencing input was peripheral blood. These receptors were taken from a human donor in a cohort sampled during active COVID-19. The CDR3 runs from the conserved cysteine through the conserved F or W. D genes are given only for firm matches. Where a row states a size, it is once, few, many or the class of an expanded clone; other rows omit it.

v_call,d_call,j_call,clone_size,cdr3_aa,cdr3_nt
TRBV10-1,-,TRBJ2-1,-,CASSERLARGANEQFF,TGCGCCAGCAGTGAGCGACTGGCGCGGGGCGCCAATGAGCAGTTCTTC
TRBV5-5,TRBD1,TRBJ2-7,few,CASSLAPGQWSYEQYF,TGTGCCAGCAGCTTGGCCCCGGGACAGTGGTCCTACGAGCAGTACTTC
TRBV2,-,TRBJ2-6,-,CASSEPRLADRGANVLTF,TGTGCCAGCAGTGAACCACGCCTTGCTGACAGGGGGGCCAACGTCCTGACTTTC
TRBV2,TRBD1,TRBJ1-1,-,CASSVQDRGAFF,TGTGCCAGCAGTGTTCAGGACAGGGGAGCTTTCTTT
TRBV2,TRBD1,TRBJ1-6,-,CASNPRTGQYSSPLHF,TGTGCCAGCAACCCTCGGACAGGGCAATATAGTTCACCCCTCCACTTT
TRBV10-3,TRBD2,TRBJ2-1,-,CAIRGTSGVRKFF,TGTGCCATCCGGGGAACTAGCGGGGTTAGGAAGTTCTTC
TRBV4-1,-,TRBJ2-3,-,CASSLRDTGGASLSGYF,TGCGCCAGCAGCCTCCGGGACACGGGGGGAGCCTCCCTTAGTGGGTATTTT
TRBV13,TRBD1,TRBJ2-7,-,CASSLETGTETYEQYF,TGTGCCAGCAGCTTGGAAACCGGGACAGAAACCTACGAGCAGTACTTC
TRBV4-2,TRBD1,TRBJ2-5,-,CASSRLGQGGSETQYF,TGTGCCAGCAGCCGACTCGGACAGGGGGGATCGGAGACCCAGTACTTC
TRBV19,-,TRBJ1-1,-,CASSPPLDTEAFF,TGTGCCAGTAGTCCCCCCCTCGACACTGAAGCTTTCTTT
TRBV28,-,TRBJ1-3,-,CASSSGTLFSGNTIYF,TGTGCCAGCAGTTCCGGGACACTATTCTCTGGAAACACCATATATTTT
TRBV4-1,TRBD1,TRBJ2-7,-,CASSQSWGTGGGYEQYF,TGCGCCAGCAGCCAATCTTGGGGGACAGGGGGCGGCTACGAGCAGTACTTC
TRBV6-2/TRBV6-3,TRBD1,TRBJ2-2,-,CASSSGGQGVTGELFF,TGTGCCAGCAGTTCCGGGGGACAGGGGGTCACCGGGGAGCTGTTTTTT
TRBV11-1,TRBD1,TRBJ2-1,-,CASSEGQGQANEQFF,TGTGCCAGCAGCGAAGGACAGGGTCAAGCCAACGAGCAGTTCTTC
TRBV15,-,TRBJ2-3,-,CATSREGRGTDTQYF,TGTGCCACCAGCAGAGAGGGCAGGGGAACAGATACGCAGTATTTT
TRBV30,TRBD1,TRBJ1-2,-,CAWSTGQGYYGYTF,TGTGCCTGGAGTACGGGACAGGGGTACTATGGCTACACCTTC
TRBV30,-,TRBJ1-2,once,CAWSMGRDGGYTF,TGTGCCTGGAGTATGGGCAGGGATGGAGGCTACACCTTC
TRBV14,TRBD1,TRBJ1-2,few,CASSQTGTRAYGYTF,TGTGCCAGCAGCCAGACAGGGACGAGGGCCTATGGCTACACCTTC
TRBV11-3,-,TRBJ2-2,few,CASSLRGGLRTGELFF,TGTGCCAGCAGCTTAAGGGGGGGCTTGCGCACCGGGGAGCTGTTTTTT
TRBV10-3,-,TRBJ2-6,-,CAISDRHLSGANVLTF,TGTGCCATCAGTGATCGACACCTCTCTGGGGCCAACGTCCTGACTTTC
TRBV4-1,TRBD2,TRBJ2-1,once,CASSQADAGVPSSYNEQFF,TGCGCCAGCAGCCAAGCCGATGCGGGAGTCCCTTCCTCCTACAATGAGCAGTTCTTC
TRBV7-2,TRBD2,TRBJ2-1,-,CASSSRRGSYNEQFF,TGTGCCAGCAGCTCGCGGCGGGGGTCCTACAATGAGCAGTTCTTC
TRBV30,TRBD2,TRBJ2-7,-,CAWRATSGGYSYEQYF,TGTGCCTGGAGGGCAACTAGCGGGGGGTACTCCTACGAGCAGTACTTC
TRBV7-8,TRBD1,TRBJ1-4,-,CASSPIGQGGKLFF,TGTGCCAGCAGCCCCATCGGACAGGGAGGAAAACTGTTTTTT
TRBV2,-,TRBJ2-5,-,CASRNRVGETQYF,TGTGCCAGCAGAAACAGGGTAGGGGAGACCCAGTACTTC
TRBV29-1,TRBD1,TRBJ1-3,once,CSVETGTGGNTIYF,TGCAGCGTTGAAACCGGGACAGGGGGAAACACCATATATTTT
TRBV4-1,-,TRBJ2-5,-,CASSQNPGETQYF,TGCGCCAGCAGCCAGAATCCAGGGGAGACCCAGTACTTC
TRBV10-3,TRBD2,TRBJ2-7,few,CAISRLAGTHYEQYF,TGTGCCATCAGCAGACTAGCGGGGACCCACTACGAGCAGTACTTC
TRBV12-3/TRBV12-4,-,TRBJ2-7,-,CASSLARSYEQYF,TGTGCCAGCAGTTTAGCTCGTTCCTACGAGCAGTACTTC
TRBV7-2,TRBD2,TRBJ2-3,once,CASSFSSGGRGGTDTQYF,TGTGCCAGCAGCTTTTCTAGCGGGGGCCGGGGTGGCACAGATACGCAGTATTTT
TRBV29-1,-,TRBJ1-1,-,CSAWRGFEKDTEAFF,TGCAGCGCCTGGAGGGGATTTGAGAAGGACACTGAAGCTTTCTTT
TRBV9,-,TRBJ2-7,-,CASSGNRGEQYF,TGTGCCAGCAGCGGGAATAGGGGCGAGCAGTACTTC
TRBV10-3,TRBD2,TRBJ2-1,-,CAISESLAGVYNEQFF,TGTGCCATCAGTGAGTCACTAGCGGGAGTCTACAATGAGCAGTTCTTC
TRBV7-8,TRBD2,TRBJ2-5,-,CASTGLAGAQETQYF,TGTGCCAGCACCGGACTAGCGGGGGCGCAAGAGACCCAGTACTTC
TRBV19,-,TRBJ1-3,-,CASSLYRPSGNTIYF,TGTGCCAGTAGTCTGTACAGACCCTCTGGAAACACCATATATTTT
TRBV5-4,TRBD2,TRBJ2-2,-,CASSLGIAGGPLELFF,TGTGCCAGCAGCTTGGGGATAGCGGGAGGTCCACTGGAGCTGTTTTTT
TRBV13,-,TRBJ1-1,-,CASSSEREMNTEAFF,TGTGCCAGCAGCTCGGAGCGAGAGATGAACACTGAAGCTTTCTTT
TRBV6-5,-,TRBJ1-6,-,CASSYGTSPSPLHF,TGTGCCAGCAGTTACGGGACTAGTCCTTCACCCCTCCACTTT
TRBV28,-,TRBJ1-2,-,CASSPRGFHGYTF,TGTGCCAGCAGCCCTAGGGGATTCCATGGCTACACCTTC
TRBV7-6,-,TRBJ1-1,-,CASSLSSREAFF,TGTGCCAGCAGCCTTTCGTCCCGGGAAGCTTTCTTT
TRBV5-1,-,TRBJ1-1,-,CASSLFNSNTEAFF,TGCGCCAGCAGCTTGTTCAACTCGAACACTGAAGCTTTCTTT
TRBV11-2,-,TRBJ2-7,-,CASSLNREQYF,TGTGCCAGCAGCCTTAATCGCGAGCAGTACTTC
TRBV18,-,TRBJ2-1,-,CASSPGLDYNEQFF,TGTGCCAGCTCCCCAGGACTGGACTACAATGAGCAGTTCTTC
TRBV28,TRBD2,TRBJ2-7,-,CASWTSGGSDYEQYF,TGTGCCAGTTGGACTAGCGGGGGCTCCGACTACGAGCAGTACTTC
TRBV19,-,TRBJ1-2,-,CASSITRDYGYTF,TGTGCCAGTAGCATCACGAGGGACTATGGCTACACCTTC
TRBV11-2,TRBD1,TRBJ2-7,once,CASSLETGISYEQYF,TGTGCCAGCAGCTTAGAGACAGGGATCTCCTACGAGCAGTACTTC
TRBV19,TRBD1,TRBJ1-1,-,CASSIPGQMNTEAFF,TGTGCCAGTAGTATCCCGGGACAGATGAACACTGAAGCTTTCTTT
TRBV6-5,-,TRBJ1-5,-,CASSRGGADQPQHF,TGTGCCAGCAGTAGGGGGGGTGCGGATCAGCCCCAGCATTTT
TRBV2,-,TRBJ1-6,-,CASSPYRRGGGNSPLHF,TGTGCCAGCAGTCCATACAGACGGGGAGGGGGAAATTCACCCCTCCACTTT
TRBV2,-,TRBJ2-3,once,CASSPLQGGTQYF,TGTGCCAGCAGCCCCTTGCAGGGGGGCACGCAGTATTTT
TRBV28,-,TRBJ1-5,once,CASSRKFWQPQHF,TGTGCCAGCAGCAGGAAGTTCTGGCAGCCCCAGCATTTT
TRBV5-6,-,TRBJ1-3,few,CASSLTGMDTIYF,TGTGCCAGCAGCTTGACAGGGATGGACACCATATATTTT
TRBV18,-,TRBJ2-2,-,CASSPLTSLGLANTGELFF,TGTGCCAGCTCACCACTAACTAGCCTTGGACTCGCGAACACCGGGGAGCTGTTTTTT
TRBV3-1/TRBV3-2,-,TRBJ2-5,-,CASSQDGLGGTQYF,TGTGCCAGCAGCCAAGACGGTCTCGGGGGGACCCAGTACTTC
TRBV29-1,TRBD2,TRBJ2-1,once,CSVRLAGDYNEQFF,TGCAGCGTGCGACTAGCGGGAGACTACAATGAGCAGTTCTTC
TRBV29-1,TRBD1,TRBJ1-1,-,CSGDSMNTEAFF,TGCAGCGGGGACAGTATGAACACTGAAGCTTTCTTT
TRBV7-7,TRBD2,TRBJ2-1,-,CASSPRRAGAGNEQFF,TGTGCCAGCAGCCCTCGGCGGGCGGGAGCGGGCAATGAGCAGTTCTTC